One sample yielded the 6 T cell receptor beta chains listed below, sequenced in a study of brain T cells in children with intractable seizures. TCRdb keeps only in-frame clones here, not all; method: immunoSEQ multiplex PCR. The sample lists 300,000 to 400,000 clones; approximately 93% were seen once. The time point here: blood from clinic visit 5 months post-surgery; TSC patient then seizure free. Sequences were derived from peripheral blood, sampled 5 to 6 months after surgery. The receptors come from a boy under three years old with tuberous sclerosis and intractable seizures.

CDR3 coding DNA: TGTGCCAGCAGTGAAGATTCTCAAACACCCCTCCACTTT. Its translation: CASSEDSQTPLHF. The chain uses TRBV6-1 and TRBJ1-6; D unclear. This CDR3 has 13 amino acids. Trimming removed 1 base from V and 11 bases from J, with 9 bases in between. Looked up from germline, CDR1 is MNHNS and CDR2 is SASEGT.

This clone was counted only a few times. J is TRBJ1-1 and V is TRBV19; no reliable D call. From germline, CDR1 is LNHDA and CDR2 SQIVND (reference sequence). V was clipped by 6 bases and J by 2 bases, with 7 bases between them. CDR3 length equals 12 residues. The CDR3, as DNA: TGTGCCAGTAGCAGATTTAACACTGAAGCTTTCTTT. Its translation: CASSRFNTEAFF. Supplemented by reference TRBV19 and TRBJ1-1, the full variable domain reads DGGITQSPKYLFRKEGQNVTLSCEQNLNHDAMYWYRQDPGQGLRLIYYSQIVNDFQKGDIAEGYSVSREKKESFPLTVTSAQKNPTAFYLCASSRFNTEAFFGQGTRLTVV.

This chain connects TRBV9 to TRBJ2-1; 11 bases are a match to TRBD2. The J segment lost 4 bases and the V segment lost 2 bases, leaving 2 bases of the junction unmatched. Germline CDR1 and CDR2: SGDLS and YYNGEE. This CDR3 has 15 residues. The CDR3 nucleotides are TGTGCCAGCAGCGTTAGCGGGAGGGAGTACAATGAGCAGTTCTTC. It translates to CASSVSGREYNEQFF.

As DNA, the CDR3 is TGTGCCAGCAGCCAAGAAGGTCCGTGGTACGAGCAGTACTTC. Protein: CASSQEGPWYEQYF. V gene TRBV3-1 (or the pseudogene TRBV3-2) combines with J gene TRBJ2-7; D ambiguous. The CDR3 covers 14 residues. Germline-derived CDR1 and CDR2 are LGHDT and YNNKEL (reference sequence). Deletions cut 0 bases from V and 4 bases from J, with 10 bases between.

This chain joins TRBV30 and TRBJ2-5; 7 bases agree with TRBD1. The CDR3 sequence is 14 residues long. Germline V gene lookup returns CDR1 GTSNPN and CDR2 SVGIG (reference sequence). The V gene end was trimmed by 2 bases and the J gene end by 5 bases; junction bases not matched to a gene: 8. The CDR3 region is CAWSSLTGMETQYF. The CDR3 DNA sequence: TGTGCCTGGAGTTCTCTGACAGGGATGGAGACCCAGTACTTC.

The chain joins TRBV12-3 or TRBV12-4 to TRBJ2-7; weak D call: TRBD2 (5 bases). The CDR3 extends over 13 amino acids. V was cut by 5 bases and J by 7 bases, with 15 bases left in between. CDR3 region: CASSPKGTGEQYF. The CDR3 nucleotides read TGTGCCAGCAGTCCCAAGGGAACGGGGGAGCAGTACTTC.